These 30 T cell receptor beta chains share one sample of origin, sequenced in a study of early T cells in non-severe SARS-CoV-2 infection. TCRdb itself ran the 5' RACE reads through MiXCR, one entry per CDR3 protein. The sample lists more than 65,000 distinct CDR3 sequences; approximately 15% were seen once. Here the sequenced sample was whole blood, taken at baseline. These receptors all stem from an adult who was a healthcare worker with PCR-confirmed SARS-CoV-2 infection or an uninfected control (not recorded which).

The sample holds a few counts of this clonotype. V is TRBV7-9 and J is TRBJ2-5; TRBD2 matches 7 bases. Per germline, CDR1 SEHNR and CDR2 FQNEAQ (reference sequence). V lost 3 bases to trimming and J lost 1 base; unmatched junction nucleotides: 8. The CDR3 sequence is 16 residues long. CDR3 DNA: TGTGCCAGCAGCTTTAGTCTAGCGGCCCCCCAAGAGACCCAGTACTTC. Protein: CASSFSLAAPQETQYF.

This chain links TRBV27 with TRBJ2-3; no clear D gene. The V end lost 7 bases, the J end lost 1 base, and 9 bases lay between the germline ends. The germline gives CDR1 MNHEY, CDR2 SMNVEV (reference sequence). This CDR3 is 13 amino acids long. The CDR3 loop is CASTNGRTDTQYF. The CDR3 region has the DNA TGTGCCAGCACTAACGGCCGCACAGATACGCAGTATTTT.

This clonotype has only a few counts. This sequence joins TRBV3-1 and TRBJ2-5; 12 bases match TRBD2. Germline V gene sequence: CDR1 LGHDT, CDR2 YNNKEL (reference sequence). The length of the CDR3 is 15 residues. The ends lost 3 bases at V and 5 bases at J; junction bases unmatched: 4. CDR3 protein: CASSHPGLAGETQYF. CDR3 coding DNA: TGTGCCAGCAGCCACCCCGGACTAGCGGGGGAGACCCAGTACTTC.

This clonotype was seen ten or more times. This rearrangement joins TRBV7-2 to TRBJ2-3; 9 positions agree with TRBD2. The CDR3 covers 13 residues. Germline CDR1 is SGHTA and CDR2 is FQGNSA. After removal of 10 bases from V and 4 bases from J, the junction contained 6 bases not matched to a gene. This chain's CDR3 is CATWREGADTQYF. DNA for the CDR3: TGTGCCACCTGGCGGGAGGGCGCAGATACGCAGTATTTT.

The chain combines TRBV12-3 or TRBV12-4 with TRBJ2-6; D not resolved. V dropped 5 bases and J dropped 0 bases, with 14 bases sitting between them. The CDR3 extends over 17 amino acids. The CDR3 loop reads CASSILGSSSGANVLTF. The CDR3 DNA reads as TGTGCCAGCAGTATTCTAGGTTCCAGCTCTGGGGCCAACGTCCTGACTTTC.

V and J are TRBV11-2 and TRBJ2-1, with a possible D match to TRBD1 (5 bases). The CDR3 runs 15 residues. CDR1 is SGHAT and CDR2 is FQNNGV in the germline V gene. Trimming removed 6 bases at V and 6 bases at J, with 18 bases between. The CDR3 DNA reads TGTGCCAGCAGTTACGCTATGGGAAGGGGCAATGAGCAGTTCTTC. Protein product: CASSYAMGRGNEQFF.

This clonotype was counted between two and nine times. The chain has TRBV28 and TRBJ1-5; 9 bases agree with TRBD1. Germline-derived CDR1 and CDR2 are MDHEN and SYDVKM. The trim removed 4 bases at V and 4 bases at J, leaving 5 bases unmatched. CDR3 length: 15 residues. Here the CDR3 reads CASSYGTGRNQPQHF. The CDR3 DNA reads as TGTGCCAGCAGTTATGGGACAGGGCGAAATCAGCCCCAGCATTTT.

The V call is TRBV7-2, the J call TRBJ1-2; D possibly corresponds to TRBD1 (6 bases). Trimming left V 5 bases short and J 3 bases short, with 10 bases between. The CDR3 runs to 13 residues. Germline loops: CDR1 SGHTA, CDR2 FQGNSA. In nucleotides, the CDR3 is TGTGCCAGCAGCCCACAGGGTTACTATGGCTACACCTTC. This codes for CASSPQGYYGYTF.

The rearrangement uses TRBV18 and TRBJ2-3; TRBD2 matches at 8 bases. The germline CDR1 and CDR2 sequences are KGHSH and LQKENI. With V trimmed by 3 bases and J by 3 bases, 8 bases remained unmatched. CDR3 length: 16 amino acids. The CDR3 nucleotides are TGTGCCAGCTCACCTCCCGGGCTAGCGGGTACAGATACGCAGTATTTT. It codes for CASSPPGLAGTDTQYF.

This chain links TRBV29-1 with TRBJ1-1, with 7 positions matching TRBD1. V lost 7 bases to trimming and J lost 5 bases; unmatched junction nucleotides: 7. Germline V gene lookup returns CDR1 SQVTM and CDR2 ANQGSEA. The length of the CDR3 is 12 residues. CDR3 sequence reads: CSGVGTATEAFF. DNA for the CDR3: TGCAGCGGTGTTGGGACAGCGACTGAAGCTTTCTTT.

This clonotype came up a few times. The CDR3 region has the DNA TGTGCCAGCAGACGCGGGGTCCCCTCTGGGGCCAACGTCCTGACTTTC. It codes for CASRRGVPSGANVLTF. The V call is TRBV6-1, the J call TRBJ2-6; tentatively, D is TRBD2 (6 bases). Germline CDR1 is MNHNS and CDR2 is SASEGT. The CDR3 extends over 16 amino acids. Trimming removed 6 bases at V and 0 bases at J, with 12 bases between.

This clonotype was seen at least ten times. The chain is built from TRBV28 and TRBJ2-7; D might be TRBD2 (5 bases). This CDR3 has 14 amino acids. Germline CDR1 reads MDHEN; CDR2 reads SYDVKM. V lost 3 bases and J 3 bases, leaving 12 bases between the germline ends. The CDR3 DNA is TGTGCCAGCAGTTTGGTCGCGGGCCACTACGAGCAGTACTTC. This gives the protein CASSLVAGHYEQYF. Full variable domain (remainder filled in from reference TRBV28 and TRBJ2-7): DVKVTQSSRYLVKRTGEKVFLECVQDMDHENMFWYRQDPGLGLRLIYFSYDVKMKEKGDIPEGYSVSREKKERFSLILESASTNQTSMYLCASSLVAGHYEQYFGPGTRLTVT.

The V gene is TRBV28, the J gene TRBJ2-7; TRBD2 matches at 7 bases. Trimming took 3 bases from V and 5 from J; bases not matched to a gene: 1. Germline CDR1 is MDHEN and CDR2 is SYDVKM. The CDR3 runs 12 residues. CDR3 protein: CASSFGGDEQYF. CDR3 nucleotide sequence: TGTGCCAGCAGTTTTGGGGGGGACGAGCAGTACTTC.

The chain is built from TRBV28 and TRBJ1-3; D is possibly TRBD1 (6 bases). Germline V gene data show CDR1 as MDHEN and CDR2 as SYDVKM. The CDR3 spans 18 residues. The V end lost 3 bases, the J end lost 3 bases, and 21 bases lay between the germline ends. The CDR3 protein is CASSFQGFSVAGGNTIYF. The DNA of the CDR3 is TGTGCCAGCAGTTTCCAGGGGTTCTCCGTTGCTGGTGGAAACACCATATATTTT. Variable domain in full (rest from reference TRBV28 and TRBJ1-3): DVKVTQSSRYLVKRTGEKVFLECVQDMDHENMFWYRQDPGLGLRLIYFSYDVKMKEKGDIPEGYSVSREKKERFSLILESASTNQTSMYLCASSFQGFSVAGGNTIYFGEGSWLTVV.

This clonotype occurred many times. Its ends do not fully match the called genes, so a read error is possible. CDR3 in DNA: TGTGCCAGCAGCCTAGCGGCCAGCCTCCGCTCTGGGGCCAACGTCCTGACTTTC. This sequence encodes CASSLAASLRSGANVLTF. The chain uses TRBV7-9 and TRBJ2-6, with 7 bases that match TRBD2. The CDR3 loop spans 18 amino acids. Germline assignment: CDR1 SEHNR and CDR2 FQNEAQ (reference sequence).

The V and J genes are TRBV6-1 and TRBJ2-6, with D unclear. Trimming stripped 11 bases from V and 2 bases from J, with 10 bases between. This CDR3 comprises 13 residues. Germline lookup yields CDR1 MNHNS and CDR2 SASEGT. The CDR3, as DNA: TGTGCCGCAGGTCCGCCTGGGGCCAACGTCCTGACTTTC. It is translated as CAAGPPGANVLTF.

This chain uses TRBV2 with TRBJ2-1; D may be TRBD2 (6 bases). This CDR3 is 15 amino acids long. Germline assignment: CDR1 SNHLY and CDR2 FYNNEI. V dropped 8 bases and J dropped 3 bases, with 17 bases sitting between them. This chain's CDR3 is CASLGAGSYYNEQFF. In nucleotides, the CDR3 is TGTGCCAGCCTTGGGGCGGGGTCCTACTACAATGAGCAGTTCTTC.

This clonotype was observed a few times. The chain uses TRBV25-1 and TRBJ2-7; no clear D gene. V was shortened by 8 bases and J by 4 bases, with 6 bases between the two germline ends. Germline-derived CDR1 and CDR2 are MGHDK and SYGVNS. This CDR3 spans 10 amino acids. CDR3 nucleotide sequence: TGTGCCAGCGTTAATTACGAGCAGTACTTC. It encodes CASVNYEQYF.

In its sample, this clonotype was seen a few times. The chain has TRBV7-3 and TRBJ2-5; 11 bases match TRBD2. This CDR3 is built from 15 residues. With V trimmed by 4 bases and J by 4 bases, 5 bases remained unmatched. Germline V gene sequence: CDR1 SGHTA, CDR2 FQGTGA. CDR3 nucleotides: TGTGCCAGCAGCTCCTCACTAGCGGGAGCAGAGACCCAGTACTTC. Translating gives CASSSSLAGAETQYF. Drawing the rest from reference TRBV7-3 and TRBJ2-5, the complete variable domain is GAGVSQTPSNKVTEKGKYVELRCDPISGHTALYWYRQSLGQGPEFLIYFQGTGAADDSGLPNDRFFAVRPEGSVSTLKIQRTERGDSAVYLCASSSSLAGAETQYFGPGTRLLVL.

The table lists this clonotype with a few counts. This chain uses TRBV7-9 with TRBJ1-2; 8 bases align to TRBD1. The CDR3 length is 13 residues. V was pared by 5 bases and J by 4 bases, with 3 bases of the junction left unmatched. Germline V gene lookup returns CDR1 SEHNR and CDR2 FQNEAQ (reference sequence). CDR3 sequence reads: CASSVGTGYGYTF. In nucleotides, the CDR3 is TGTGCCAGCAGCGTCGGGACAGGCTATGGCTACACCTTC. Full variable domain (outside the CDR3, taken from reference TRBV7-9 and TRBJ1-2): DTGVSQNPRHKITKRGQNVTFRCDPISEHNRLYWYRQTLGQGPEFLTYFQNEAQLEKSRLLSDRFSAERPKGSFSTLEIQRTEQGDSAMYLCASSVGTGYGYTFGSGTRLTVV.

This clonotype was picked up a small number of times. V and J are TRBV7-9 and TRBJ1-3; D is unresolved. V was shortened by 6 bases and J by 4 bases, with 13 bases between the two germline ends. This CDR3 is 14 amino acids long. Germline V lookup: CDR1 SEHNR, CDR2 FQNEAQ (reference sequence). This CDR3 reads CASREGERGNTIYF. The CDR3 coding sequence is TGTGCCAGCAGGGAGGGTGAGAGAGGAAACACCATATATTTT.

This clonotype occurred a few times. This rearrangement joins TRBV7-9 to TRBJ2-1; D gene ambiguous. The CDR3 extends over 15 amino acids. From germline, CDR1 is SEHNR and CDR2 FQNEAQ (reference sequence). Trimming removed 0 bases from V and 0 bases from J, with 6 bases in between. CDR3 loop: CASSLAATSYNEQFF. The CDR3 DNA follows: TGTGCCAGCAGCTTAGCCGCAACCTCCTACAATGAGCAGTTCTTC.

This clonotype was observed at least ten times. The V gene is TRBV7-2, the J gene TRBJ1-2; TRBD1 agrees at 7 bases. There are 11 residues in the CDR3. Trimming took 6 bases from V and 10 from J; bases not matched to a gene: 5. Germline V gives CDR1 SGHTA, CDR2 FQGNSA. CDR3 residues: CASRPDRAYTF. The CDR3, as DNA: TGTGCCAGCAGACCCGACAGGGCCTACACCTTC.

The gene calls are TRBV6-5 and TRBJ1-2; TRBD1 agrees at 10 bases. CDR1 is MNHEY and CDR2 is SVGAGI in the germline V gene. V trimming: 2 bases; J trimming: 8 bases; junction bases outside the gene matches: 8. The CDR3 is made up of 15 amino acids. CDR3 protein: CASSYTAGTGEGYTF. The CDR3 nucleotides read TGTGCCAGCAGTTACACGGCTGGGACAGGGGAAGGCTACACCTTC.

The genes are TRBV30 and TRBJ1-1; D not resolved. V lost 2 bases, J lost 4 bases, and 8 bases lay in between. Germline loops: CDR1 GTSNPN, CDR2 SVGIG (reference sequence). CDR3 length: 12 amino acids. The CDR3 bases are TGTGCCTGGAGTTTTCAAGGCACTGAAGCTTTCTTT. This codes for CAWSFQGTEAFF.

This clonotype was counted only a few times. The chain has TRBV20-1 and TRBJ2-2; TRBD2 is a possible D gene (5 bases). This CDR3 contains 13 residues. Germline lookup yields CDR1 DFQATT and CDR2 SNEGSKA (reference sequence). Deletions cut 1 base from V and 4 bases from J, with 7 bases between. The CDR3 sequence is CSARAGITGELFF. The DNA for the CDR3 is TGCAGTGCTAGAGCGGGAATCACCGGGGAGCTGTTTTTT.

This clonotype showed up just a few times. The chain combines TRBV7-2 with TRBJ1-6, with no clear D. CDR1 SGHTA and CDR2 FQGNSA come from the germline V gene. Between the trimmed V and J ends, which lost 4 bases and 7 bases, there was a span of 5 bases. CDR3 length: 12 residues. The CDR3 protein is CASSSGNSPLHF. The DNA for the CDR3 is TGTGCCAGCAGCTCCGGGAATTCACCCCTCCACTTT.

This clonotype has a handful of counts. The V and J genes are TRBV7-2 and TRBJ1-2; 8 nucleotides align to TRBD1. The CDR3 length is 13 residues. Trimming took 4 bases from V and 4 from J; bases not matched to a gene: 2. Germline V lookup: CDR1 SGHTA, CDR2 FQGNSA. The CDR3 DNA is TGTGCCAGCAGCTCGGACAGGGTCTATGGCTACACCTTC. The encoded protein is CASSSDRVYGYTF.

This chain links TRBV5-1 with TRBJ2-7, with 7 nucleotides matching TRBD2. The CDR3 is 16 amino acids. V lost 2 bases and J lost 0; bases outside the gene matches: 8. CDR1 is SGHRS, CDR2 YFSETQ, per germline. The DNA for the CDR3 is TGCGCCAGCAGCTTAAAGGGACTACCCAGCTCCTACGAGCAGTACTTC. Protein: CASSLKGLPSSYEQYF.

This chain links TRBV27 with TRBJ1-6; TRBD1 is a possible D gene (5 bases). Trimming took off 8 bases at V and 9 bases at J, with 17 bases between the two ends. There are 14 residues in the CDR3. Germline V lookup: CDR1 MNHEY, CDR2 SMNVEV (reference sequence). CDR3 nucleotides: TGTGCCAGCGCTGAGCTGGGGACCAGTTCACCCCTCCACTTT. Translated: CASAELGTSSPLHF.